This T cell receptor beta chain was sequenced during a study of PD-L1 blockade in urothelial cancer (dated by TCRdb to about 2017). For context, the study as a whole: Every patient began therapy at some point between 2014 and 2015 and was given atezolizumab 1,200 mg intravenously every 3 weeks. A median of about 140,000 T cells and roughly 80,000 unique TCRs was obtained from blood samples, and a median clonality of roughly 0.074 was observed. Durable clinical benefit was defined as a progression-free survival longer than 6 months, and TCR features were additionally tested against progression-free survival and overall survival. The study, an exploratory multi-omic analysis, examined somatic, immune and clinical correlates of response to PD-L1 blockade with atezolizumab in urothelial cancer. Blood samples were analyzed at two time points: 3 weeks after treatment start (second dose) and 6 weeks after treatment start. About 90% of the roughly 29 patients were males with bladder-origin urothelial cancer, and about 65% of the roughly 30 reported a prior smoking history. Whole exome sequencing and RNA sequencing of pretreatment tumors were performed alongside TCR sequencing in the same patients. Nine or ten patients reached durable clinical benefit, while about 20 patients did not. Pretreatment blood TCR-seq was available for 27 to 30 patients, at least one posttreatment blood collection was obtained for approximately 24 patients, and tumor TCR-seq was available for approximately 24 patients. An ECOG performance status of 0 or 1 was recorded for the patients, and 0 to 3 prior chemotherapy regimens had been received by the patients. Pretreatment tumor samples, along with matched peripheral blood serially collected before and after atezolizumab treatment, were subjected to TCR sequencing.

In light of the paper, this sample's time point label describes: peripheral blood 6 weeks after treatment start. The cohort comprised 30 or so patients with locally advanced or metastatic urothelial carcinoma treated at Memorial Sloan Kettering on a trial protocol. Peripheral blood mononuclear cells were collected pretreatment and during treatment, with between 1 and 8 total time points per patient. The Qiagen DNeasy Blood extraction kit was used to purify genomic DNA from total PBMCs and tumor samples. PBMCs were collected pretreatment and during treatment and were isolated and stored as previously described. From the cysteine through the phenylalanine, the CDR3 covers 15 amino acids. The read is trimmed to its CDR3 DNA, 45 bases read in frame from base 1. The germline V end is reduced by 4 bases and the J end by 8 bases; junction bases left unmatched: 8. CDR1 is given as SEHNR and CDR2 as FQNEAQ, both from the germline V gene (reference sequence).

Synthetic TCR analog templates were spiked into each PCR to estimate absolute template abundance from read counts. TCRbeta CDR3 regions were amplified from genomic DNA with bias-controlled V and J gene primers using the immunoSEQ assay. Rearranged TCRbeta segments were sequenced at approximately 20X coverage. Per the original workflow: Sequencing errors were corrected by clustering, and CDR3s were annotated against IMGT so that V, D and J genes could be assigned. Downstream analyses used only productive TCRbeta rearrangements, leaving out any out-of-frame or stop-codon sequences. Clonality was computed as one minus Shannon entropy normalized by the log of the number of unique productive sequences. Fisher's exact test with Benjamini-Hochberg correction, using a cutoff of adjusted p below 0.01, was how clones that differed between time points or between blood and tumor were identified. The table was pulled from immuneACCESS by TCRdb, which kept in-frame rearrangements only. Such tables lose some clones; where checked, under half of the loss comes from unresolved V genes, and the rest has no known cause. D and trimming come from the DNA, and the V and J calls and clone size come from that table. The sample table lists more than 95,000 clones, roughly 88% of them with a count of one. The ten biggest clones cover roughly 2.6% of the sample.

Notes on this clone: Its binding antigen is unknown. Nothing much larger sits one base from this clone, and base qualities are not available.

The paper as a whole reports these results and caveats: Improved progression-free and overall survival was found to be associated with pretreatment peripheral blood TCR clonality below the median. Because the sample size was small (n = 29) and many of the analyses were exploratory, the results are meant to be hypothesis-generating. At 3 weeks after the start of treatment, tumor-associated TCR clones in peripheral blood had expanded more in patients with durable benefit (n ≈ 24, p = 0.022).

The chain couples TRBV7-9 to TRBJ1-4; TRBD1 lines up with 9 middle nucleotides. Sample: PBMCs, taken around atezolizumab (anti-PD-L1) treatment. This TCR was sampled from a man aged 45 to 65 with urothelial cancer. The DNA sequence reads TGTGCCAGCAGCTCGTCCGGGACAGGGAAAGAAAAACTGTTTTTT. Its coded protein is CASSSSGTGKEKLFF.